What follows describes a single T cell receptor beta chain. Using immunoSEQ multiplex PCR, the repertoire was profiled, and TCRdb retains in-frame clones only, with some absent. The profile shows 150,000 to 200,000 clones, 82% of them singletons. This sample was taken from a study of blood T cell repertoires in COVID-19. Germline values: CDR1 SGHTA, CDR2 FQGNSA. V lost 0 bases, J lost 4 bases, and 4 bases stayed unmatched. The CDR3 has 16 amino acids. V is TRBV7-2 and J is TRBJ2-2, with 8 bases aligning to TRBD2. Sample: peripheral blood. The TCR sequence derives from a woman in her 70s with acute or convalescent COVID-19. The CDR3 DNA reads as TGTGCCAGCAGCTTAGCCCCAGCGGGAGCCACCGGGGAGCTGTTTTTT. Protein product: CASSLAPAGATGELFF.